Given below is one T cell receptor (beta chain) in context. The antigen remains undetermined. The sample originates from a study of cytomegalovirus exposure and HLA in healthy donors. Study results and caveats: The tendency of first-cohort TCR clusters to co-occur in the 120 or so validation repertoires emerged from a later analysis. There were some public TCRs occurring in many donors, but most TCR sequences were rare. The study flagged some 170 TCR beta chains as cytomegalovirus-associated.

Germline-derived CDR1 and CDR2 are MNHNS and SASEGT. CDR3 size: 15 residues. J lost 4 bases, V lost 9 bases, and 11 bases had no gene match. This table comes from immunoSEQ multiplex PCR, and its TCRdb copy is limited to in-frame clones, with some not included. The sample shows approximately 110,000 clones, approximately 94% of them seen only once. The source of this sequence is a young woman in good health and CMV-seronegative. The sample consisted of PBMCs. V usage is TRBV6-1 and J usage is TRBJ1-5; 8 nucleotides align to TRBD1. The chain's CDR3 is CASRGQGRVNQPQHF. Here the CDR3 DNA reads TGTGCCAGTAGAGGACAGGGTAGAGTTAATCAGCCCCAGCATTTT.